The clone carrying this T cell receptor beta chain was seen repeatedly, ten times or more. The antigen is undetermined. The data derive from a study of identical twins. Study conclusions and caveats: Out-of-frame TCR alpha sharing observed in monozygotic twins exceeded model estimates. One should note that invariant MAIT and iNKT cells could partly confound zero-insertion analyses.

Carrying unique molecular identifiers, the cDNA also gained a universal primer site through template switching. In TCRdb, the 5' RACE reads were re-called with MiXCR into one record per CDR3 protein. Of about 160,000 distinct CDR3 sequences in the sample, 3% to 4% were seen once. The specimen sequenced was memory T cells sorted from blood. The sequence came from a young man in good health.

CDR3 in amino acids: CASSRGTDGYEQYF. DNA for the CDR3: TGTGCCAGCTCGAGGGGGACGGATGGCTACGAGCAGTACTTC. This rearrangement joins TRBV4-2 to TRBJ2-7, with a weak D call TRBD1 (6 bases). Germline V gene data show CDR1 as LGHNA and CDR2 as YNFKEQ. Trimming took 8 bases from V and 3 from J, leaving 17 bases between them. The CDR3 totals 14 residues.